These 27 T cell receptor beta chains came from one sample sequenced in a study of blood T cell repertoires in COVID-19. Clones were read by immunoSEQ multiplex PCR, and TCRdb kept only the in-frame ones, dropping some. The table shows under 250,000 clones, with approximately 88% occurring only once. Sample: peripheral blood. All receptors come from a man aged 40-50 years with acute or convalescent COVID-19.

Only a few counts were recorded for this clone. This chain joins TRBV7-2 and TRBJ2-1, with TRBD2 identical over 8 bases. Trimming removed 8 bases from V and 8 bases from J; junction bases left unmatched: 5. Germline values: CDR1 SGHTA, CDR2 FQGNSA. The CDR3 extends over 12 amino acids. CDR3 loop: CASRPGGYEQFF. CDR3 nucleotides: TGTGCCAGCCGCCCGGGAGGGTATGAGCAGTTCTTC. Filled out from reference TRBV7-2 and TRBJ2-1, the complete variable domain reads GAGVSQSPSNKVTEKGKDVELRCDPISGHTALYWYRQSLGQGLEFLIYFQGNSAPDKSGLPSDRFSAERTGGSVSTLTIQRTQQEDSAVYLCASRPGGYEQFFGPGTRLTVL.

The chain joins TRBV27 to TRBJ1-1, with D unresolved. The germline CDR1 and CDR2 sequences are MNHEY and SMNVEV (reference sequence). The V and J ends lost 6 bases and 0 bases respectively, with 17 bases between them. This CDR3 region has 16 residues. This CDR3 is CASSAGSWPMNTEAFF. The CDR3, as DNA: TGTGCCAGCAGCGCAGGAAGTTGGCCGATGAACACTGAAGCTTTCTTT.

This chain links TRBV20-1 with TRBJ2-3, with D maybe TRBD2 (5 bases). V dropped 3 bases and J dropped 9 bases, with 19 bases sitting between them. Per the germline V gene, CDR1 is DFQATT and CDR2 is SNEGSKA (reference sequence). CDR3 length equals 14 residues. CDR3 sequence reads: CSASGGLSVNTQYF. For the CDR3, the DNA is TGCAGTGCTAGTGGTGGACTCTCGGTGAACACGCAGTATTTT.

The genes are TRBV19 and TRBJ1-2; D remains unclear. V was shortened by 4 bases and J by 5 bases, with 14 bases between the two germline ends. Germline V gives CDR1 LNHDA, CDR2 SQIVND (reference sequence). The CDR3 contains 14 residues. The CDR3 DNA follows: TGTGCCAGTAGTACCCAGTTTAGCAGATATGGCTACACCTTC. Its translation: CASSTQFSRYGYTF.

V and J are TRBV28 and TRBJ2-1, with TRBD2 matching over 14 bases. V trimming: 7 bases; J trimming: 8 bases; junction bases outside the gene matches: 10. Germline lookup yields CDR1 MDHEN and CDR2 SYDVKM. The CDR3 contains 16 residues. The CDR3 region is CASIQGGTSGSDEQFF. CDR3 bases: TGTGCCAGCATCCAAGGAGGGACTAGCGGGAGTGATGAGCAGTTCTTC.

The chain joins TRBV6-1 to TRBJ2-1; D might be TRBD2 (5 bases). Trimming shortened V by 3 bases and J by 0 bases, and 12 bases separated the two germline ends. Germline loops: CDR1 MNHNS, CDR2 SASEGT. The CDR3 has 16 residues. The CDR3 here is CASSEPWESSYNEQFF. CDR3 DNA sequence: TGTGCCAGCAGTGAGCCATGGGAGAGCTCCTACAATGAGCAGTTCTTC.

The chain has TRBV30 and TRBJ2-2; 14 bases map to TRBD2. CDR3 length equals 15 residues. The V gene end was trimmed by 5 bases and the J gene end by 8 bases; junction bases not matched to a gene: 7. CDR1 is GTSNPN and CDR2 is SVGIG in the germline V gene (reference sequence). The DNA for the CDR3 is TGTGCCTGGGCTCCGGGACTAGCGGGAGTGGGGGAGCTGTTTTTT. Translated, it gives CAWAPGLAGVGELFF.

This rearrangement joins TRBV5-1 to TRBJ2-2; TRBD1 agrees at 9 bases. The CDR3 is 16 amino acids. The junction had 5 bases not matched to a gene; V was cut back by 0 bases and J by 5 bases. CDR1 is SGHRS and CDR2 is YFSETQ in the germline V gene. CDR3 residues: CASSLGTGVKTGELFF. The CDR3 bases are TGCGCCAGCAGCTTGGGGACAGGGGTAAAAACCGGGGAGCTGTTTTTT.

The chain recombines TRBV19 with TRBJ1-1; 9 bases fit TRBD1. In germline, CDR1 is LNHDA, CDR2 SQIVND (reference sequence). The CDR3 runs to 14 residues. J was trimmed by 1 base and V by 6 bases; bases with no gene match: 3. CDR3 DNA: TGTGCCAGTAGCGCGGGACAGGGGAACACTGAAGCTTTCTTT. Translated, it gives CASSAGQGNTEAFF.

The table lists this clone with a few counts. J is TRBJ1-1 and V is TRBV5-4; no definite D call. This CDR3 has 12 residues. Germline-derived CDR1 and CDR2 are SGHNT and YYREEE (reference sequence). Trimming cost V 2 bases and J 2 bases, with 4 bases left between them. Written as DNA, the CDR3 is TGTGCCAGCAGCTTCACAAACACTGAAGCTTTCTTT. As protein: CASSFTNTEAFF.

The CDR3 bases are TGTGCCAGTAGTGCCTGGAGGGACAGAAAACTACTGGTTAGCAATCAGCCCCAGCATTTT. Its translation: CASSAWRDRKLLVSNQPQHF. The V and J genes are TRBV19 and TRBJ1-5; 7 bases map to TRBD1. Germline CDR1 is LNHDA and CDR2 is SQIVND (reference sequence). V was pared by 5 bases and J by 0 bases, with 19 bases of the junction left unmatched. The CDR3 length is 20 residues.

The chain recombines TRBV18 with TRBJ1-2; D is uncertain. This CDR3 spans 13 amino acids. Trimming left V 2 bases short and J 12 bases short, with 16 bases between. In germline, CDR1 is KGHSH, CDR2 LQKENI. CDR3 amino acids: CASSPNGPTSNTF. The DNA of the CDR3 is TGTGCCAGCTCACCAAATGGTCCCACGAGTAACACCTTC.

J is TRBJ2-1 and V is TRBV5-1; D is unresolved. CDR3 length: 15 amino acids. Germline CDR1 SGHRS, CDR2 YFSETQ. The V end was cut by 0 bases, the J end by 5 bases, with 12 bases between. The CDR3 sequence is CASSLVFGSNNEQFF. In nucleotides, the CDR3 is TGCGCCAGCAGCTTGGTTTTCGGGTCGAACAATGAGCAGTTCTTC.

The chain carries TRBV25-1 and TRBJ2-5; 7 bases are a match to TRBD2. In germline, CDR1 is MGHDK, CDR2 SYGVNS. This CDR3 has 14 residues. With 7 bases clipped from V and 1 base from J, the junction kept 6 bases outside the gene matches. DNA of the CDR3: TGTGCCAGCAAGCCAGCGGGGCTCCAAGAGACCCAGTACTTC. Protein sequence: CASKPAGLQETQYF.

The chain carries TRBV7-9 and TRBJ1-6; D not resolved. CDR3 length equals 15 residues. V was clipped by 5 bases and J by 8 bases, with 16 bases between them. Germline CDR1 is SEHNR and CDR2 is FQNEAQ (reference sequence). The CDR3 DNA sequence: TGTGCCAGCAGCGGAGGATCCCTCGTCCATTCACCCCTCCACTTT. It codes for CASSGGSLVHSPLHF.

The V call is TRBV6-2 or TRBV6-3, the J call TRBJ2-7; TRBD2 agrees at 11 bases. The CDR3 totals 18 residues. The V gene end was trimmed by 0 bases and the J gene end by 0 bases; junction bases not matched to a gene: 7. Germline CDR1 MNHEY, CDR2 SVGEGT. The DNA for the CDR3 is TGTGCCAGCAGTTACTCGATGACTAGCGGGACTAACTCCTACGAGCAGTACTTC. Amino acid sequence: CASSYSMTSGTNSYEQYF.

The rearrangement joins TRBV19 to TRBJ2-2; tentatively, D is TRBD1 (5 bases). Trimming took 1 base from V and 3 from J, leaving 9 bases between them. The CDR3 runs 15 residues. CDR1 LNHDA and CDR2 SQIVND come from the germline V gene (reference sequence). CDR3 loop: CASSIGPGHTGELFF. The CDR3 bases are TGTGCCAGTAGTATAGGCCCAGGGCACACCGGGGAGCTGTTTTTT.

The chain uses TRBV4-2 and TRBJ2-7; 9 nucleotides match TRBD2. The ends lost 0 bases at V and 2 bases at J; junction bases unmatched: 2. The CDR3 has 15 amino acids. The germline V gene has CDR1 LGHNA and CDR2 YNFKEQ. The CDR3 region has the DNA TGTGCCAGCAGCCAAGAGGCGGGAGGGCCCTACGAGCAGTACTTC. Protein: CASSQEAGGPYEQYF.

This CDR3 is CAGSTGDYYGYTF. DNA of the CDR3: TGTGCCGGGAGTACAGGGGATTACTATGGCTACACCTTC. The chain joins TRBV19 to TRBJ1-2; 7 nucleotides agree with TRBD1. The CDR3 is 13 residues long. V shed 11 bases, J shed 3 bases, and the junction held 9 bases outside the gene matches. Germline values: CDR1 LNHDA, CDR2 SQIVND (reference sequence).

The J gene is TRBJ1-1, the V gene TRBV29-1, with 7 bases lining up with TRBD1. CDR1 and CDR2 (germline): SQVTM, ANQGSEA. The CDR3 is 14 amino acids. The V and J ends lost 1 base and 1 base, in that order; junction bases with no gene match: 3. For the CDR3, the DNA is TGCAGCGTTGAAGGGGACAGTGGGAACACTGAAGCTTTCTTT. It specifies CSVEGDSGNTEAFF.

V gene TRBV5-4 combines with J gene TRBJ2-1; tentative D call: TRBD2 (6 bases). The length of the CDR3 is 11 residues. Germline V gene lookup returns CDR1 SGHNT and CDR2 YYREEE (reference sequence). V was cut by 3 bases and J by 12 bases, with 10 bases left in between. CDR3 residues: CASSSGTLQFF. The CDR3 nucleotides read TGTGCCAGCAGCTCAGGGACTTTGCAGTTCTTC.

V and J are TRBV7-9 and TRBJ2-2, with D unresolved. The CDR3 is 13 amino acids. With 6 bases removed from V and 6 bases from J, the gap between germline ends came to 11 bases. The germline V gene encodes CDR1 SEHNR and CDR2 FQNEAQ (reference sequence). The DNA for the CDR3 is TGTGCCAGCAGGGCCGGTGGGCCCGGGGAGCTGTTTTTT. Translating it yields CASRAGGPGELFF. Looking up the rest from reference TRBV7-9 and TRBJ2-2 gives the full variable domain: DTGVSQNPRHKITKRGQNVTFRCDPISEHNRLYWYRQTLGQGPEFLTYFQNEAQLEKSRLLSDRFSAERPKGSFSTLEIQRTEQGDSAMYLCASRAGGPGELFFGEGSRLTVL.

The chain recombines TRBV3-1 (or the pseudogene TRBV3-2) with TRBJ2-2; D remains unclear. The germline V and J ends were trimmed by 0 bases and 5 bases, with 10 bases remaining between them. This CDR3 contains 15 residues. Germline-derived CDR1 and CDR2 are LGHDT and YNNKEL (reference sequence). The CDR3 is CASSQDDGWTGELFF. DNA for the CDR3: TGTGCCAGCAGCCAAGATGACGGGTGGACCGGGGAGCTGTTTTTT.

The chain employs TRBV27 and TRBJ2-7; perhaps TRBD1 as D (6 bases). The CDR3 totals 13 residues. The ends were cut back, 4 bases at V and 3 bases at J, with 10 bases in the middle. Germline-derived CDR1 and CDR2 are MNHEY and SMNVEV (reference sequence). In DNA, the CDR3 is TGTGCCAGCAGTTCTACAGGGAGCTACGAGCAGTACTTC. Protein: CASSSTGSYEQYF.

The rearrangement links TRBV19 to TRBJ1-5; D is unclear. The germline gives CDR1 LNHDA, CDR2 SQIVND (reference sequence). Trimming cost V 2 bases and J 8 bases, with 16 bases left between them. The CDR3 has 15 residues. The CDR3 sequence is CASSIPRAAIKPQHF. The CDR3 nucleotides are TGTGCCAGTAGTATACCCAGAGCGGCGATCAAGCCCCAGCATTTT. The full variable domain, rest sourced from reference TRBV19 and TRBJ1-5, is DGGITQSPKYLFRKEGQNVTLSCEQNLNHDAMYWYRQDPGQGLRLIYYSQIVNDFQKGDIAEGYSVSREKKESFPLTVTSAQKNPTAFYLCASSIPRAAIKPQHFGDGTRLSIL.

The chain combines TRBV30 with TRBJ2-7; D is perhaps TRBD1 (5 bases). The germline CDR1 and CDR2 sequences are GTSNPN and SVGIG (reference sequence). V shed 0 bases and J shed 7 bases, with 13 bases lying between them. This CDR3 has 13 residues. CDR3 DNA: TGTGCCTGGAGTGTACTCCAGGGCCGGGAGCAGTACTTC. Translated, it gives CAWSVLQGREQYF. The full variable domain, in which reference TRBV30 and TRBJ2-7 provide the parts outside the CDR3, is SQTIHQWPATLVQPVGSPLSLECTVEGTSNPNLYWYRQAAGRGLQLLFYSVGIGQISSEVPQNLSASRPQDRQFILSSKKLLLSDSGFYLCAWSVLQGREQYFGPGTRLTVT.

This chain uses TRBV9 with TRBJ1-3; D uncertain. In germline, CDR1 is SGDLS, CDR2 YYNGEE. V was shortened by 1 base and J by 0 bases, with 11 bases between the two germline ends. The CDR3 sequence is 16 residues long. CDR3 bases: TGTGCCAGCAGCGTAAGCACTCCTTCCTCTGGAAACACCATATATTTT. Protein sequence: CASSVSTPSSGNTIYF.